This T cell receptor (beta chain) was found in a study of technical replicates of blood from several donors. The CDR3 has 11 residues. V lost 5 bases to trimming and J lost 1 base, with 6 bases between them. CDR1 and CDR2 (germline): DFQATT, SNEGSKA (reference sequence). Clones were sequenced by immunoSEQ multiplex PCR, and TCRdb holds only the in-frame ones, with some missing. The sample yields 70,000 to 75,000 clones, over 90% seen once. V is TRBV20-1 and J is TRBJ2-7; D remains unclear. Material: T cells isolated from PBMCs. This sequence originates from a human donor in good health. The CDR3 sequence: CSALLSYEQYF. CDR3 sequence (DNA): TGCAGTGCTCTCCTTTCCTACGAGCAGTACTTC.